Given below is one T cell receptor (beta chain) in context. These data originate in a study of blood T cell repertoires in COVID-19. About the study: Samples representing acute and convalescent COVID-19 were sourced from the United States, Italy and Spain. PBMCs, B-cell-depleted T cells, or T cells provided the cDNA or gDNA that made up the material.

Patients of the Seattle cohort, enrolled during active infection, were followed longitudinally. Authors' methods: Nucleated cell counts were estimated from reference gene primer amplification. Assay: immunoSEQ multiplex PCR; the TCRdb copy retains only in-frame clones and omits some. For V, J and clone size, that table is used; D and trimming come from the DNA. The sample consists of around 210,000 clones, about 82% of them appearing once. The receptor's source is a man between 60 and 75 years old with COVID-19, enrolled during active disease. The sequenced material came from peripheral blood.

For the CDR3, the DNA is TGTGCCTGGGGACAGGCCTCCTACGAGCAGTACTTC. Encoded protein: CAWGQASYEQYF. The gene calls are TRBV30 and TRBJ2-7; 7 nucleotides agree with TRBD1. The CDR3 contains 12 residues. Germline CDR1 is GTSNPN and CDR2 is SVGIG (reference sequence). The V gene end was trimmed by 5 bases and the J gene end by 0 bases; junction bases not matched to a gene: 1.